This T cell receptor (beta chain) stems from a study of T-cell memory formation after mild COVID-19 (dated by TCRdb to the early 2020s). Concerning the study at large: TCR sequence clusters from the two donors were found to be largely donor specific. In a couple of donors, T-cell clones that expanded and contracted after mild COVID-19 were tracked by sequencing TCRalpha and TCRbeta repertoires over time. Two young, previously healthy adult volunteers, one female and one male, were included in the cohort.

There are a few counts of this clonotype. Its cognate antigen has yet to be identified. No quality values exist for individual bases; no much larger clone is one base distant. TCRdb names Illumina NovaSeq 6000 as the instrument used. TCRalpha and TCRbeta cDNA libraries were built by 5'RACE with constant-segment primers, adding sample barcodes and unique molecular identifiers. Trizol reagent was used to extract RNA from every sample. Amplification of the libraries took two PCR steps, and the second step added a second sample barcode plus Illumina TruSeq adapters. Sequencing of the libraries was done on an Illumina NovaSeq, producing 2 x 150 bp paired-end reads. In the authors' own workflow: Demultiplexing of reads and collapsing into UMI-guided consensus sequences were performed with migec v1.2.7. Using mixcr v2.1.11, the UMI consensuses were aligned to TRA and TRB V and J templates and assembled into clonotypes. A clonotype was counted as expanded or contracted only when both edgeR and NoisET called the clonotype significant, with the noise models trained on biological replicates. For edgeR calls, a false discovery rate-adjusted p below 0.01 and a log2 fold-change threshold of 1 were applied. As an exploratory analysis of dynamics, max-normalized trajectories of the 1000 most abundant clonotypes were examined with PCA combined with hierarchical clustering. The CD4 or CD8 phenotype of responding clones was assigned using the separately sequenced CD4+ and CD8+ repertoires. TCRdb cleaned the public reads at Q25 with fastp, built clones with MiXCR and kept in-frame beta chains. Identical CDR3 protein sequences are pooled into one entry, listed with their most common genes and DNA. V and J calls and clone size were set by TCRdb, not the authors. This sample is represented by 470,000 or so distinct CDR3 sequences; more than 20% of them were singletons. The leading ten clones occupy 12% of the sample.

Taken from the germline V gene (reference sequence), the CDR1 and CDR2 loops are LGHDT and YNNKEL. At the junction V is shortened by 4 bases and J by 4 bases, with 11 bases in between. The CDR3 runs 14 amino acids, cysteine and phenylalanine included. The read is trimmed to its CDR3 DNA, 42 bases read in frame from base 1. The paper as a whole reports these results and caveats: Balanced CD4/CD8 phenotypes were observed for clones contracting from day 15 to 85, whereas a bias towards CD4+ was observed for a second wave of clones expanding from day 15 to 37. Only two mild cases were covered by the study, and larger cohorts that include severe cases with pre-infection samples were considered necessary. Some responding clones were found in pre-infection memory, which suggests that pre-existing cross-reactive memory T cells took part in the SARS-CoV-2 response. Contracting CD4+ clones were found mainly in CM and EM memory subsets, while CD8+ clones were enriched in EMRA. Whether the second-wave clones peaking on day 37 were SARS-CoV-2 specific was not confirmed.

PBMCs were isolated by Ficoll-Paque density gradient centrifugation. This sequence originates from an adult woman who had mild COVID-19 (a few samples of this study predate the infection). The sample titles of this study are shuffled in the database, so cell type and time point are left out; the donor was told from shared clones. The sample comprised PBMCs or a T cell subset sorted from them (not recorded which). The chain links TRBV3-1 with TRBJ2-1; the D call is tentative, TRBD1 or TRBD2, as each matches 5 bases. The DNA sequence follows: TGTGCCAGCAGCCGGGGAGCAGGGTACAATGAGCAGTTCTTC. Translated, this gives CASSRGAGYNEQFF.